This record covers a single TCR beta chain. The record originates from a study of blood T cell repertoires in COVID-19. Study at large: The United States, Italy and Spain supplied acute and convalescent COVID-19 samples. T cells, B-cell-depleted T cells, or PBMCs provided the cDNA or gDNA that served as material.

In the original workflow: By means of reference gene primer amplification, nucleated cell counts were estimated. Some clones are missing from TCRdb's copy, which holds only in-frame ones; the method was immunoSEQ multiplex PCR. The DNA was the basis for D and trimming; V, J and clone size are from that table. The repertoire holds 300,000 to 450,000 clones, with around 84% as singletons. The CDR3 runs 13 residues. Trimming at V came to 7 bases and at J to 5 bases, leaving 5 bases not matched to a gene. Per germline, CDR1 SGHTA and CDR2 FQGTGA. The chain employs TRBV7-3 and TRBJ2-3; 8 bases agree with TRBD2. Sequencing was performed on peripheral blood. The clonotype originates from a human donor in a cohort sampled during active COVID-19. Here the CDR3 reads CASMPGGGDTQYF. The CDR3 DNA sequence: TGTGCCAGCATGCCGGGAGGGGGAGATACGCAGTATTTT.